These 3 T cell receptor beta chains originate from one sample sequenced in a study of blood T cell repertoires in COVID-19. Assay used: immunoSEQ multiplex PCR; TCRdb lists only in-frame clones, some missing. The data hold approximately 170,000 clones, with around 85% observed a single time. Sequenced material: peripheral blood. The source is an elderly man with COVID-19, enrolled during active disease.

J is TRBJ2-7 and V is TRBV28; 7 bases fit TRBD1. CDR1 is MDHEN and CDR2 is SYDVKM in the germline V gene. The CDR3 is 13 residues long. V dropped 3 bases and J dropped 4; count of bases not matched to a gene: 3. CDR3 DNA: TGTGCCAGCAGTTTGGGACAGAAGTACGAGCAGTACTTC. Its protein is CASSLGQKYEQYF.

The chain uses TRBV6-6 and TRBJ1-4; 8 nucleotides agree with TRBD1. The V gene end was trimmed by 8 bases and the J gene end by 8 bases; junction bases not matched to a gene: 10. In germline, CDR1 is MNHNY, CDR2 SVGAGI (reference sequence). This CDR3 is 14 amino acids long. CDR3 protein: CASSYQGAGEKLFF. The CDR3 DNA is TGTGCCAGCTCCTACCAGGGGGCGGGAGAAAAACTGTTTTTT.

The chain uses TRBV6-6 and TRBJ1-1; 10 bases line up with TRBD1. Per the germline V gene, CDR1 is MNHNY and CDR2 is SVGAGI (reference sequence). V trimming: 6 bases; J trimming: 5 bases; junction bases outside the gene matches: 3. This CDR3 has 13 residues. CDR3 sequence (DNA): TGTGCCAGCAGCCCGGACAGGGGGACTGAAGCTTTCTTT. Amino acid sequence: CASSPDRGTEAFF.